This T cell receptor beta chain was retrieved from a study of regulatory and conventional T cells in RAG deficiency. About this clone: Its antigen is not known.

CDR1 is LNHDA, CDR2 SQIVND, per germline (reference sequence). CDR3 length: 13 amino acids. V lost 10 bases, J lost 5 bases, and 18 bases lay in between. The sorted regulatory T cells were CD4+, CD25-high and CD127-low, with genomic DNA sequenced. Points from the study as a whole: In Omenn syndrome, sorted "Tregs" may be peripherally activated cells. Shorter CDR3s in all patient subsets; >80% Treg-Tconv overlap in Omenn.

The table came from immunoSEQ multiplex PCR; TCRdb's copy has only in-frame clones and leaves some out. The sample has about 7,100 clones, about 90% seen once. This same sample was also part of a study on regulatory T cells. That publication notes: Primers: 52 TRBV forward and 13 TRBJ reverse. Skewed V and J usage and few unique V-J pairs marked patient repertoires, most in Tregs.

This TCR derives from a human donor in good health. Sequencing input: CD127- CD25+ CD4+ Tregs sorted from blood. The J gene is TRBJ2-7, the V gene TRBV19; weak D call: TRBD1 (5 bases). CDR3 nucleotides: TGTGCCACCTCCCGGACAAGGGCCGACGAGCAGTACTTC. Translated, it gives CATSRTRADEQYF.